This T cell receptor (beta chain) stems from a study of blood T cell repertoires in COVID-19. Overall study context: Nucleic acid was either cDNA or gDNA, and it came from T cells, B-cell-depleted T cells, or PBMCs.

After removal of 6 bases from V and 6 bases from J, the junction contained 14 bases not matched to a gene. The CDR3 length is 17 residues. CDR1 is SGHNT and CDR2 is YENEEA in the germline V gene. The sample holds one count of this clone. Only in-frame clones appear in the TCRdb table, and some are missing; sequencing was by immunoSEQ multiplex PCR. The sample has almost 250,000 clones; 86% are singletons. This chain links TRBV11-3 with TRBJ1-1; 12 positions match TRBD1. Sample: peripheral blood. This sequence originates from a woman of 80 years or more with COVID-19, enrolled during active disease. The CDR3 nucleotides are TGTGCCAGCAGAAATCGGCGGGGGGACAGGGGGCGATCTGAAGCTTTCTTT. This translates into CASRNRRGDRGRSEAFF.